The clone carrying this T cell receptor beta chain was seen only a few times. Its antigen is as yet unknown. TCRdb re-called the reads through MiXCR, storing one row per CDR3 protein. The sample has about 150,000 distinct CDR3 sequences, 17% seen once. The sample is drawn from a study of T cell repertoires in cytomegalovirus infection. Across the whole study: Both CMV infection and a matching HLA type were indicated by public TCR beta signatures.

Broader study findings: The ex vivo response was dominated by HLA-C-restricted CMV-specific TCR beta clonotypes.

Material: CD8+ T cells from PBMCs. The receptor was derived from a human donor in good health (CMV status not recorded). Some clones in this sample may be carry-over from other donors' samples.

The CDR3 region is CASSPRTGDYEQYF. The DNA of the CDR3 is TGCGCCAGCAGCCCACGGACAGGGGACTACGAGCAGTACTTC. The V gene is TRBV4-3, the J gene TRBJ2-7, with TRBD1 matching 9 bases. Germline CDR1 and CDR2: LGHNA and YSLEER. The CDR3 is made up of 14 amino acids. The trim removed 4 bases at V and 3 bases at J, leaving 4 bases unmatched.